Listed below are T cell receptor beta chains from one sample, sequenced in a study of T cells in Graves' hyperthyroidism and ophthalmopathy. TCRdb used MiXCR to reprocess the multiplex PCR reads, holding one entry per CDR3 protein. The sample shows around 600,000 distinct CDR3 sequences, more than 15% of them seen only once. The sequencing sample was made of blood. The receptors come from a young woman with Graves' hyperthyroidism. Both conserved end residues are part of each CDR3. The order of the fields is J gene, CDR3 length, V gene, D gene, clone size, CDR3 DNA, CDR3 protein. D genes are given only for firm matches. Clone size is stated in some rows and not others, as once, few, many or a class when expanded.

j_call: TRBJ1-1; cdr3_length: 13; v_call: TRBV4-1; d_call: TRBD1; clone_size: .; cdr3_nt: TGCGCCAGCGCACAAGATAGGGACAGTGAAGCTTTCTTT; cdr3_aa: CASAQDRDSEAFF
j_call: TRBJ2-2; cdr3_length: 15; v_call: TRBV3-1; d_call: TRBD2; clone_size: many; cdr3_nt: TGTGCCAGCAGCCGACTAGCCTCGAACACCGGGGAGCTGTTTTTT; cdr3_aa: CASSRLASNTGELFF
j_call: TRBJ2-3; cdr3_length: 13; v_call: TRBV28; d_call: .; clone_size: many; cdr3_nt: TGTGCCAGCAGTTTAACTAGCCCAGATACGCAGTATTTT; cdr3_aa: CASSLTSPDTQYF
j_call: TRBJ2-1; cdr3_length: 11; v_call: TRBV5-1; d_call: .; clone_size: many; cdr3_nt: TGTGCCAGCAGCTTAGGGCATGAGCAGTTCTTC; cdr3_aa: CASSLGHEQFF
j_call: TRBJ2-7; cdr3_length: 16; v_call: TRBV7-6; d_call: TRBD2; clone_size: .; cdr3_nt: TGTGCCAGCAGCCCTCGACTAGCGGGAGCTTATTACGAGCAGTACTTC; cdr3_aa: CASSPRLAGAYYEQYF
j_call: TRBJ1-2; cdr3_length: 14; v_call: TRBV3-1; d_call: .; clone_size: many; cdr3_nt: TGTGCCAGCAGCCAAGTCAGCCGCGGCTATGGCTACACCTTC; cdr3_aa: CASSQVSRGYGYTF
j_call: TRBJ2-4; cdr3_length: 14; v_call: TRBV2; d_call: .; clone_size: many; cdr3_nt: TGTGCCAGCACCCGACTAGGATCTCCCCCTATTCAGTACTTC; cdr3_aa: CASTRLGSPPIQYF
j_call: TRBJ2-3; cdr3_length: 13; v_call: TRBV20-1; d_call: .; clone_size: many; cdr3_nt: TGCAGTGCTAGCATCGATTCAAGGGATACGCAGTATTTT; cdr3_aa: CSASIDSRDTQYF
j_call: TRBJ2-4; cdr3_length: 13; v_call: TRBV30; d_call: .; clone_size: many; cdr3_nt: TGTGCCTGGACCACGGAGGGGAAAAACATTCAGTACTTC; cdr3_aa: CAWTTEGKNIQYF
j_call: TRBJ2-1; cdr3_length: 12; v_call: TRBV3-1; d_call: .; clone_size: many; cdr3_nt: TGTGCCAGCAGCCTCGACTTAGGGGAGCAGTTCTTC; cdr3_aa: CASSLDLGEQFF